In this sample, the clone carrying this TCR beta chain turned up many times. TCRdb ran MiXCR on the RT-PCR reads and lists one entry per CDR3 protein. Among about 700,000 distinct CDR3 sequences listed, 14% were seen once. There are 13 residues in the CDR3. The trim removed 5 bases at V and 11 bases at J, leaving 8 bases unmatched. CDR1 and CDR2 (germline): SGHRS, YFSETQ. The receptor was isolated from a female donor in good health, serving as a healthy control. Specimen: memory CD4+ T cells from blood. The chain employs TRBV5-1 and TRBJ2-7, with TRBD2 matching 12 bases. CDR3 DNA: TGCGCCAGCAGAGAACTAGCGGGAGGCCCCAAGTACTTC. It specifies CASRELAGGPKYF.